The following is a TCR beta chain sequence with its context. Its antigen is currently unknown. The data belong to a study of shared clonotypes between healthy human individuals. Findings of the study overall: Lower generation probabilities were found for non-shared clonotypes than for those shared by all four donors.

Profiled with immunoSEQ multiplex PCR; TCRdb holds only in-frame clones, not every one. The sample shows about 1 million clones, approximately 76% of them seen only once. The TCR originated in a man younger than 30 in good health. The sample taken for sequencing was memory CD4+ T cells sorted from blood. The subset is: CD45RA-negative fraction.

This chain's CDR3 is CASSRDNPETQYF. DNA for the CDR3: TGTGCCAGCAGCCGTGACAACCCAGAGACCCAGTACTTC. This sequence joins TRBV5-4 and TRBJ2-5; D gene ambiguous. The V end was cut by 4 bases, the J end by 4 bases, with 11 bases between. CDR1 and CDR2 from the germline V gene are SGHNT and YYREEE (reference sequence). The CDR3 covers 13 residues.